This entry lists 28 T cell receptor beta chains sequenced from one sample in a study of beta chain features in type 1 diabetes. Every bit of the isolated RNA underwent reverse transcription, so sequencing read expressed TCRB transcripts. Sequenced by immunoSEQ multiplex PCR; TCRdb stores in-frame clones only, minus some. The table shows a few hundred thousand clones, with 12% to 15% occurring only once. Material for sequencing was central memory CD4+ T cells from blood. The origin of the receptors is a man younger than 45 in good health.

This clone has more than one count but fewer than ten. The chain joins TRBV7-2 to TRBJ2-1, with D maybe TRBD2 (7 bases). The CDR3 runs 14 residues. V lost 2 bases and J lost 9, with 14 bases in between. The germline gives CDR1 SGHTA, CDR2 FQGNSA. The CDR3 DNA sequence: TGTGCCAGCAGCTTATTTTCAGGGGAGGGTGAGCAGTTCTTC. It specifies CASSLFSGEGEQFF.

This clone appeared many times. The chain recombines TRBV7-3 with TRBJ2-1; D call uncertain. The V gene lost 0 bases and the J gene lost 7 bases, with 7 bases spanning the gap. Germline V CDR1 and CDR2: SGHTA, FQGTGA. The CDR3 covers 13 residues. CDR3 protein: CASSLTKDNEQFF. The CDR3 DNA sequence: TGTGCCAGCAGCTTAACGAAAGATAATGAGCAGTTCTTC.

DNA for the CDR3: TGTGCCATCAGATCCGGGACAGGGGCAGATACGCAGTATTTT. It yields the protein CAIRSGTGADTQYF. V gene TRBV10-3 combines with J gene TRBJ2-3, with 10 bases matching TRBD1. The germline V gene encodes CDR1 ENHRY and CDR2 SYGVKD. J gave up 4 bases and V 6 bases, and 4 bases lay outside the gene matches. The CDR3 spans 14 residues.

The chain combines TRBV5-1 with TRBJ1-2; weak D call: TRBD1 (5 bases). This CDR3 spans 14 amino acids. Deletions cut 0 bases from V and 7 bases from J, with 13 bases between. Germline assignment: CDR1 SGHRS and CDR2 YFSETQ. The chain's CDR3 is CASSLGQGDGGYTF. CDR3 coding DNA: TGCGCCAGCAGCTTGGGGCAGGGTGACGGTGGCTACACCTTC. Looking up the rest from reference TRBV5-1 and TRBJ1-2 gives the full variable domain: KAGVTQTPRYLIKTRGQQVTLSCSPISGHRSVSWYQQTPGQGLQFLFEYFSETQRNKGNFPGRFSGRQFSNSRSEMNVSTLELGDSALYLCASSLGQGDGGYTFGSGTRLTVV.

On this clone: The CDR3 does not close with the conserved phenylalanine or tryptophan, likely indicating a read error. The gene calls are TRBV27 and TRBJ2-7; 12 bases line up with TRBD2. V lost 0 bases and J lost 7; bases outside the gene matches: 7. Germline V gene data show CDR1 as MNHEY and CDR2 as SMNVEV (reference sequence). This CDR3 contains 16 residues. In nucleotides, the CDR3 is TGTGCCAGCAGTTTATCGCTTACTAGCGGGGGGCGAGAGCAGTACATC. It specifies CASSLSLTSGGREQYI.

The table lists this clone with a few counts. The V and J genes are TRBV7-9 and TRBJ2-2, with TRBD1 matching over 7 bases. The CDR3 runs to 16 residues. Germline CDR1 SEHNR, CDR2 FQNEAQ (reference sequence). V was pared by 3 bases and J by 7 bases, with 11 bases of the junction left unmatched. CDR3 region: CASSFQGGAGRGELFF. The CDR3 DNA reads as TGTGCCAGCAGCTTTCAAGGGGGCGCCGGCCGCGGGGAGCTGTTTTTT.

This clone appeared a few times. The genes are TRBV30 and TRBJ2-4, with 8 bases fitting TRBD2. Germline loops: CDR1 GTSNPN, CDR2 SVGIG (reference sequence). J gave up 6 bases and V 1 base, and 8 bases lay outside the gene matches. This CDR3 region has 15 residues. Here the CDR3 DNA reads TGTGCCTGGAGTGCGGACGGGAGGGCCTCAAACATTCAGTACTTC. Amino acids: CAWSADGRASNIQYF.

There are a few counts of this clone. J is TRBJ2-1 and V is TRBV7-2, with D maybe TRBD1 (6 bases). The CDR3 sequence is 14 residues long. Germline lookup yields CDR1 SGHTA and CDR2 FQGNSA. V was clipped by 7 bases and J by 6 bases, with 16 bases between them. The CDR3 spells CASNLQGGRNEQFF. CDR3 nucleotide sequence: TGTGCCAGCAACCTACAGGGCGGGCGCAATGAGCAGTTCTTC.

This clone was picked up a small number of times. The rearrangement uses TRBV6-6 and TRBJ2-5; TRBD2 aligns across 8 bases. Trimming at V came to 7 bases and at J to 5 bases, leaving 12 bases not matched to a gene. The CDR3 is 15 amino acids. Germline V lookup: CDR1 MNHNY, CDR2 SVGAGI (reference sequence). The CDR3 loop is CASKLGTSLSETQYF. Here the CDR3 DNA reads TGTGCCAGCAAGTTAGGGACTAGTCTTAGTGAGACCCAGTACTTC.

This clone occurred a few times. This chain joins TRBV5-6 and TRBJ1-2; tentatively, D is TRBD1 (5 bases). Trimming shortened V by 2 bases and J by 4 bases, and 9 bases separated the two germline ends. The CDR3 consists of 13 residues. In germline, CDR1 is SGHDT, CDR2 YYEEEE. Written as DNA, the CDR3 is TGTGCCAGCAGCTTTGGCGACAGCTATGGCTACACCTTC. Translation: CASSFGDSYGYTF.

This clone was seen a handful of times. The same CDR3 also results from other DNA sequences found in this sample. V gene TRBV29-1 combines with J gene TRBJ1-1, with D perhaps matching TRBD1 (5 bases). Germline CDR1 reads SQVTM; CDR2 reads ANQGSEA. This CDR3 spans 12 amino acids. V was pared by 7 bases and J by 1 base, with 10 bases between. CDR3 DNA: TGCAGCGCGAGACAGACGAACACTGAAGCTTTCTTT. Protein: CSARQTNTEAFF.

V and J are TRBV15 and TRBJ1-2, with unresolved D. V lost 0 bases, J lost 6 bases, and 14 bases lay in between. This CDR3 is built from 15 residues. The germline V gene has CDR1 LNHNV and CDR2 YYDKDF (reference sequence). The CDR3 nucleotides read TGTGCCACCAGCAGAGATCGGGAGGGCGCAGATGGCTACACCTTC. It specifies CATSRDREGADGYTF.

The rearrangement joins TRBV5-4 to TRBJ2-7; a weak D match, TRBD1 (5 bases). The germline V gene has CDR1 SGHNT and CDR2 YYREEE (reference sequence). V lost 4 bases to trimming and J lost 2 bases, with 13 bases between them. The CDR3 covers 14 residues. The CDR3 DNA is TGTGCCAGCAGCCCCCCACACAGGACCTACGAGCAGTACTTC. It specifies CASSPPHRTYEQYF.

This chain's CDR3 is CASSPRLAPSHNEQFF. For the CDR3, the DNA is TGTGCCAGCAGCCCCAGACTAGCCCCGAGCCACAATGAGCAGTTCTTC. The chain uses TRBV5-4 and TRBJ2-1; TRBD2 matches 7 bases. With 4 bases clipped from V and 5 bases from J, the junction kept 12 bases outside the gene matches. The CDR3 runs to 16 residues. Germline loops: CDR1 SGHNT, CDR2 YYREEE (reference sequence).

This clone was seen repeatedly, ten times or more. J is TRBJ2-6 and V is TRBV7-9; TRBD2 aligns across 7 bases. Germline-derived CDR1 and CDR2 are SEHNR and FQNEAQ (reference sequence). The ends lost 0 bases at V and 4 bases at J; junction bases unmatched: 6. The CDR3 is made up of 17 amino acids. The CDR3 region is CASSLARAGVGANVLTF. The CDR3 nucleotides are TGTGCCAGCAGCTTAGCGCGGGCGGGAGTCGGGGCCAACGTCCTGACTTTC.

This clone turned up a few times. The chain uses TRBV5-1 and TRBJ2-5; 9 nucleotides match TRBD1. Germline CDR1 reads SGHRS; CDR2 reads YFSETQ. V lost 3 bases and J lost 4; bases outside the gene matches: 4. CDR3 size: 14 residues. CDR3 region: CASSWNRGRETQYF. The DNA for the CDR3 is TGCGCCAGCAGCTGGAACAGGGGGCGAGAGACCCAGTACTTC.

The sample holds a few counts of this clone. The rearrangement joins TRBV11-2 to TRBJ2-1, with D maybe TRBD2 (6 bases). Trimming left V 3 bases short and J 7 bases short, with 13 bases between. CDR3 size: 14 residues. CDR1 is SGHAT, CDR2 FQNNGV, per germline. CDR3 sequence (DNA): TGTGCCAGCAGCTTGATCGGGAGTAGGAATGAGCAGTTCTTC. As protein: CASSLIGSRNEQFF.

This chain joins TRBV2 and TRBJ2-2; 8 bases are a match to TRBD1. The CDR3 is 14 amino acids. Trimming took 6 bases from V and 7 from J; bases not matched to a gene: 7. The germline V gene has CDR1 SNHLY and CDR2 FYNNEI. CDR3 sequence: CASRGQGRRGELFF. CDR3 in DNA: TGTGCCAGCAGAGGACAGGGTCGTCGCGGGGAGCTGTTTTTT.

This chain connects TRBV5-1 to TRBJ2-3, with TRBD1 identical over 9 bases. Germline assignment: CDR1 SGHRS and CDR2 YFSETQ. The CDR3 has 15 amino acids. With 4 bases clipped from V and 1 base from J, the junction kept 4 bases outside the gene matches. The CDR3 nucleotides are TGCGCCAGCAGCCCCAGGACAGGGGGCACAGATACGCAGTATTTT. Amino acids: CASSPRTGGTDTQYF.

This clone was counted between two and nine times. V and J are TRBV7-9 and TRBJ2-1, with 9 bases aligning to TRBD1. Germline V lookup: CDR1 SEHNR, CDR2 FQNEAQ (reference sequence). The CDR3 contains 14 residues. V dropped 1 base and J dropped 8; count of bases not matched to a gene: 3. CDR3 residues: CASSLGGTGYEQFF. Written as DNA, the CDR3 is TGTGCCAGCAGCTTAGGAGGGACAGGGTATGAGCAGTTCTTC.

This clone was observed at least ten times. V usage is TRBV5-4 and J usage is TRBJ1-1, with 9 positions matching TRBD1. The CDR3 totals 17 residues. The germline V gene has CDR1 SGHNT and CDR2 YYREEE (reference sequence). J was trimmed by 6 bases and V by 4 bases; bases with no gene match: 16. The CDR3 here is CASSTDSGTGFYSEAFF. CDR3 DNA: TGTGCCAGCAGCACTGACTCCGGGACAGGGTTCTACTCTGAAGCTTTCTTT.

In its sample, this clone was seen a few times. J is TRBJ1-6 and V is TRBV12-5; weak D call: TRBD1 (5 bases). The CDR3 spans 16 residues. CDR1 and CDR2 (germline): LGHNT, FRNRAP. V shed 6 bases and J shed 5 bases, with 17 bases lying between them. CDR3 sequence (DNA): TGTGCTAGTGGCCAGCTGGGGACCGCAGATAATTCACCCCTCCACTTT. Protein: CASGQLGTADNSPLHF.

This sequence joins TRBV5-5 and TRBJ1-5; 8 bases fit TRBD1. The CDR3 is 16 residues long. After removal of 3 bases from V and 0 bases from J, the junction contained 5 bases not matched to a gene. In germline, CDR1 is SGHKS, CDR2 YYEKEE (reference sequence). CDR3 residues: CASSSTGDHSNQPQHF. The CDR3 DNA reads TGTGCCAGCAGCTCGACAGGGGACCATAGCAATCAGCCCCAGCATTTT.

The rearrangement joins TRBV10-3 to TRBJ2-1; no clear D gene. Germline CDR1 is ENHRY and CDR2 is SYGVKD. V was cut by 8 bases and J by 3 bases, with 11 bases left in between. CDR3 length: 13 amino acids. The CDR3 is CAILSPNYNEQFF. The CDR3 coding sequence is TGTGCCATCTTGTCGCCTAACTACAATGAGCAGTTCTTC.

The chain joins TRBV5-8 to TRBJ2-5; TRBD2 aligns across 8 bases. Germline loops: CDR1 SGHTS, CDR2 YDEGEE. The CDR3 contains 18 residues. The J segment lost 5 bases and the V segment lost 0 bases, leaving 15 bases of the junction unmatched. The CDR3 reads CASSLVGAAAGAGETQYF. Written as DNA, the CDR3 is TGTGCCAGCAGCTTGGTAGGGGCGGCAGCGGGAGCCGGGGAGACCCAGTACTTC.

There are many counts of this clone. This rearrangement joins TRBV14 to TRBJ2-1, with D perhaps matching TRBD2 (6 bases). The CDR3 is 12 amino acids. Trimming removed 5 bases from V and 7 bases from J, with 9 bases in between. Germline assignment: CDR1 SGHDN and CDR2 FVKESK. The CDR3 loop reads CASSRRVNEQFF. The CDR3 nucleotides are TGTGCCAGCAGCAGGAGGGTGAATGAGCAGTTCTTC.

The chain's CDR3 is CASSDGLYGYTF. The CDR3 DNA reads TGCGCCAGCAGTGATGGGCTTTATGGCTACACCTTC. The V call is TRBV10-2, the J call TRBJ1-2; D gene unclear. V was shortened by 3 bases and J by 5 bases, with 7 bases between the two germline ends. Germline values: CDR1 WSHSY, CDR2 SAAADI. CDR3 length: 12 residues.

This clone occurred a few times. The sample holds other DNA sequences that translate to the same CDR3. This chain uses TRBV29-1 with TRBJ1-1; no clear D. CDR1 SQVTM and CDR2 ANQGSEA come from the germline V gene. The CDR3 covers 12 residues. The V end lost 3 bases, the J end lost 2 bases, and 7 bases lay between the germline ends. The DNA for the CDR3 is TGCAGCGTTGACCGGGGAAACACTGAAGCTTTCTTT. This sequence encodes CSVDRGNTEAFF.